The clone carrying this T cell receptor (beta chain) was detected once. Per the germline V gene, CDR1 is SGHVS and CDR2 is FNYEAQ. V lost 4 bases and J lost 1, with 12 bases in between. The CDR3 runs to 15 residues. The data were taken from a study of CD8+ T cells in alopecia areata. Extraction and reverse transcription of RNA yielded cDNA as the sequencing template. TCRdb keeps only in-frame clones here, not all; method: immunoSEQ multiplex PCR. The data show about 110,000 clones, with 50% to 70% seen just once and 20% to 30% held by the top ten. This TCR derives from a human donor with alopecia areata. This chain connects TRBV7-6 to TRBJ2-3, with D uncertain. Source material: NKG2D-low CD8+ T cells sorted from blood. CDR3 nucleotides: TGTGCCAGCAGCTCCGGAGACCGTGGCACAGATACGCAGTATTTT. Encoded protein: CASSSGDRGTDTQYF. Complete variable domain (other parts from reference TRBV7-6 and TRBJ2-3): GAGVSQSPRYKVTKRGQDVALRCDPISGHVSLYWYRQALGQGPEFLTYFNYEAQQDKSGLPNDRFSAERPEGSISTLTIQRTEQRDSAMYRCASSSGDRGTDTQYFGPGTRLTVL.